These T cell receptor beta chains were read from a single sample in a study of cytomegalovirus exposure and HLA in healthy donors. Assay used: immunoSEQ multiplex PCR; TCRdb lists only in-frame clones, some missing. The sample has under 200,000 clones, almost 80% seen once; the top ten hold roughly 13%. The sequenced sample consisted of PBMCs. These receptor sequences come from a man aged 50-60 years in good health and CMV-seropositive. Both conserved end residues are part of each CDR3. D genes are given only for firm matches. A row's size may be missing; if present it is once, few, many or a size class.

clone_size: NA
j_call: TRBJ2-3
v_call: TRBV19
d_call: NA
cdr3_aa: CATFGVSTDTQYF
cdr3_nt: TGTGCCACCTTCGGAGTAAGCACAGATACGCAGTATTTT

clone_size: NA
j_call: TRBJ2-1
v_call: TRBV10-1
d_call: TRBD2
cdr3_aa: CALAGAGGLRNEQFF
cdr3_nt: TGCGCCCTGGCAGGGGCGGGGGGCCTAAGAAATGAGCAGTTCTTC

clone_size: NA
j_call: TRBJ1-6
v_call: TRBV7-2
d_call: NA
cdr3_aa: CASSFINSPLHF
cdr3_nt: TGTGCCAGCAGCTTTATAAATTCACCCCTCCACTTT

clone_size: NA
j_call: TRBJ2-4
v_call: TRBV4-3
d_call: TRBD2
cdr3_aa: CASSLRLAGGDLAKNIQYF
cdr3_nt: TGCGCCAGCAGCCTCCGACTAGCGGGGGGGGATCTAGCCAAAAACATTCAGTACTTC

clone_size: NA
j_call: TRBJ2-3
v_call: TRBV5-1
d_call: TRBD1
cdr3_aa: CASSQRTGSDTQYF
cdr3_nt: TGCGCCAGCAGCCAACGGACAGGATCAGATACGCAGTATTTT

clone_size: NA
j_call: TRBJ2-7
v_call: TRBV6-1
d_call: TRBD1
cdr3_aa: CASSHMGGQGYEQYF
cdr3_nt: TGTGCCAGCAGCCACATGGGGGGACAGGGCTACGAGCAGTACTTC

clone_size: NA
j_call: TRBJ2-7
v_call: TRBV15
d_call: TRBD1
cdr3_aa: CATSRDRIGQGGYEQYF
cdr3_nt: TGTGCCACCAGCAGAGATCGAATTGGACAGGGCGGCTACGAGCAGTACTTC

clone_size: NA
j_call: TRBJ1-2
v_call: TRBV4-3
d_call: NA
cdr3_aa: CASSQESGQHYGYTF
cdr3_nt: TGCGCCAGCAGCCAAGAAAGCGGACAGCACTATGGCTACACCTTC

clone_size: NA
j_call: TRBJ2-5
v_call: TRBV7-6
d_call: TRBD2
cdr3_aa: CASSLVLRGGGETQYF
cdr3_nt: TGTGCCAGCAGCTTGGTTCTGCGGGGGGGTGGAGAGACCCAGTACTTC

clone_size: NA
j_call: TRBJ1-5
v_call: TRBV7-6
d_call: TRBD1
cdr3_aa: CASSYTGTGYQPQHF
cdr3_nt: TGTGCCAGCAGCTACACCGGGACAGGGTATCAGCCCCAGCATTTT

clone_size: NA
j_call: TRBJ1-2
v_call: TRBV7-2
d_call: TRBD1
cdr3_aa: CASSLAWTGPGYTF
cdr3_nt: TGTGCCAGCAGCTTAGCCTGGACAGGGCCCGGCTACACCTTC

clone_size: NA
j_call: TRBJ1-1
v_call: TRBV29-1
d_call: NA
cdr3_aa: CSVEDRQRDVGSEAFF
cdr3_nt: TGCAGCGTTGAAGACCGCCAGCGGGACGTCGGATCTGAAGCTTTCTTT

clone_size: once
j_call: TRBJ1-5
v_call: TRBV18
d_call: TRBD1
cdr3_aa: CASSPSGTGNQPQHF
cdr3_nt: TGTGCCAGCTCACCGAGTGGGACAGGAAATCAGCCCCAGCATTTT

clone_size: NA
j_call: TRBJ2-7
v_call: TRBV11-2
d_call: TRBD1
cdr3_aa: CASSLAGTEPPYEQYF
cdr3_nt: TGTGCCAGCAGCTTAGCAGGGACAGAGCCTCCCTACGAGCAGTACTTC

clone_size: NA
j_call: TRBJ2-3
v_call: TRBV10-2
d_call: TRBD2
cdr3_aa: CATQDWGLAGGTDTQYF
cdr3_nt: TGCGCCACCCAGGACTGGGGGCTAGCGGGGGGCACAGATACGCAGTATTTT

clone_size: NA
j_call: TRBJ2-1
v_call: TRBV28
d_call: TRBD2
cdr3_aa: CASSRTSGGMMNEQFF
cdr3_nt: TGTGCCAGCAGCAGAACTAGCGGGGGAATGATGAATGAGCAGTTCTTC

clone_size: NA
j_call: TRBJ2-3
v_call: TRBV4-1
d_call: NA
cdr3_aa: CASSQEGRDTQYF
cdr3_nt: TGCGCCAGCAGCCAAGAAGGCAGGGATACGCAGTATTTT

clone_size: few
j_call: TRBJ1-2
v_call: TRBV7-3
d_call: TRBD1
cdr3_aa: CASSPGGTGGVGYGYTF
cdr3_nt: TGTGCCAGCAGCCCCGGCGGGACAGGGGGCGTCGGCTATGGCTACACCTTC

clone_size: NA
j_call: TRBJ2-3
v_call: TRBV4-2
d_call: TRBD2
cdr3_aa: CASSQDLAGGTLYTDTQYF
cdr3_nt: TGTGCCAGCAGCCAAGATCTAGCGGGGGGGACTCTATACACAGATACGCAGTATTTT

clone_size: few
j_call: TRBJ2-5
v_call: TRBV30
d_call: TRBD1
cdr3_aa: CAWTSKGGWGTQYF
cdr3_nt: TGTGCCTGGACGAGCAAAGGGGGCTGGGGGACCCAGTACTTC

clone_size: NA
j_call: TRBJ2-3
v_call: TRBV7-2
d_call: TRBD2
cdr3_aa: CASSRPWAGGPDTQYF
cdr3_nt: TGTGCCAGCAGCCGACCATGGGCGGGGGGGCCAGATACGCAGTATTTT